Presented here are 29 T cell receptor beta chains from one specimen sequenced in a study of blood T cell repertoires in COVID-19. Clones were sequenced by immunoSEQ multiplex PCR, and TCRdb holds only the in-frame ones, with some missing. This repertoire shows 95,000 to 150,000 clones, 70% to 85% found once; its top ten account for about 4.2%. The sequenced sample was peripheral blood. These receptors were collected from a woman between 65 and 79 years old with acute or convalescent COVID-19.

The chain is built from TRBV6-6 and TRBJ1-3, with a tentative D call TRBD1 (6 bases). Germline values: CDR1 MNHNY, CDR2 SVGAGI (reference sequence). V shed 2 bases and J shed 0 bases, with 11 bases lying between them. CDR3 length equals 16 residues. DNA of the CDR3: TGTGCCAGCAGTTACACAGGACAGCTCTCTGGAAACACCATATATTTT. The encoded protein is CASSYTGQLSGNTIYF.

The chain employs TRBV5-1 and TRBJ1-1, with D possibly being TRBD1 (5 bases). CDR3 size: 14 residues. Trimming left V 1 base short and J 5 bases short, with 12 bases between. Looked up from germline, CDR1 is SGHRS and CDR2 is YFSETQ. The DNA of the CDR3 is TGCGCCAGCAGCTTGTTGGGGCGCGAAACTGAAGCTTTCTTT. This sequence encodes CASSLLGRETEAFF.

The gene calls are TRBV5-1 and TRBJ2-7; 7 bases fit TRBD1. Germline-derived CDR1 and CDR2 are SGHRS and YFSETQ. After removal of 6 bases from V and 1 base from J, the junction contained 7 bases not matched to a gene. CDR3 length: 14 residues. CDR3 sequence: CASNQGDKSYEQYF. The CDR3 DNA follows: TGCGCCAGCAATCAGGGGGACAAATCCTACGAGCAGTACTTC.

The V and J genes are TRBV2 and TRBJ2-1, with a weak D call TRBD2 (6 bases). The germline CDR1 and CDR2 sequences are SNHLY and FYNNEI. The CDR3 sequence is 12 residues long. V was trimmed by 7 bases and J by 13 bases, leaving 17 bases between them. CDR3 residues: CASIGGVGIQFF. CDR3 sequence (DNA): TGTGCCAGCATAGGCGGGGTGGGGATACAGTTCTTC.

The V and J genes are TRBV5-1 and TRBJ2-4; 10 bases fit TRBD1. With V trimmed by 0 bases and J by 0 bases, 6 bases remained unmatched. Per germline, CDR1 SGHRS and CDR2 YFSETQ. This CDR3 region has 18 residues. This CDR3 is CASSLGSGQGLAKNIQYF. The CDR3 DNA is TGCGCCAGCAGCTTGGGGTCGGGACAGGGGCTAGCCAAAAACATTCAGTACTTC.

The rearrangement joins TRBV5-4 to TRBJ1-1; no clear D gene. CDR1 is SGHNT and CDR2 is YYREEE in the germline V gene (reference sequence). V gave up 1 base and J gave up 1 base, with 8 bases separating them. The CDR3 is 14 residues long. The DNA for the CDR3 is TGTGCCAGCAGCTTGACAGCCCAGAACACTGAAGCTTTCTTT. Residues: CASSLTAQNTEAFF.

CDR3 in DNA: TGCGCCAGCAGTTCAGGGAACTATGGCTACACCTTC. It translates to CASSSGNYGYTF. The genes are TRBV10-2 and TRBJ1-2, with a tentative D call TRBD1 (5 bases). Germline lookup yields CDR1 WSHSY and CDR2 SAAADI. Trimming cost V 5 bases and J 2 bases, with 6 bases left between them. This CDR3 has 12 amino acids.

The CDR3 protein is CASSLDMGHNSPLHF. CDR3 bases: TGTGCCAGCAGCTTAGATATGGGCCATAATTCACCCCTCCACTTT. The chain recombines TRBV11-2 with TRBJ1-6; D not resolved. V lost 0 bases, J lost 5 bases, and 8 bases lay in between. The germline V gene encodes CDR1 SGHAT and CDR2 FQNNGV. This CDR3 is 15 amino acids long. Using reference TRBV11-2 and TRBJ1-6 for the parts outside the CDR3, the full variable domain is EAGVAQSPRYKIIEKRQSVAFWCNPISGHATLYWYQQILGQGPKLLIQFQNNGVVDDSQLPKDRFSAERLKGVDSTLKIQPAKLEDSAVYLCASSLDMGHNSPLHFGNGTRLTVT.

CDR3 loop: CASSLDVGRAGTGELFF. CDR3 in DNA: TGCGCCAGCAGCTTGGATGTGGGCAGGGCAGGAACCGGGGAGCTGTTTTTT. The V call is TRBV5-1, the J call TRBJ2-2, with D tentatively TRBD1 (5 bases). V was cut by 0 bases and J by 5 bases, with 17 bases left in between. In germline, CDR1 is SGHRS, CDR2 YFSETQ. This CDR3 has 17 residues.

The chain is built from TRBV20-1 and TRBJ1-1; D is uncertain. The CDR3 runs 11 residues. Per germline, CDR1 DFQATT and CDR2 SNEGSKA (reference sequence). CDR3 DNA sequence: TGCAGCCTTAGTGATAACACTGAAGCTTTCTTT. It yields the protein CSLSDNTEAFF.

The chain is built from TRBV24-1 and TRBJ1-2; 11 bases match TRBD1. Germline loops: CDR1 KGHDR, CDR2 SFDVKD. V gave up 4 bases and J gave up 8 bases; unmatched junction bases: 5. CDR3 size: 14 residues. For the CDR3, the DNA is TGTGCCACCAGTGACCCCGGACAGGGGGCAGGCTACACCTTC. Amino acid sequence: CATSDPGQGAGYTF.

The chain couples TRBV4-3 to TRBJ2-3; TRBD2 might be the D (6 bases). CDR1 and CDR2 (germline): LGHNA, YSLEER. The CDR3 is 14 residues long. The V and J ends lost 4 bases and 3 bases respectively, with 11 bases between them. The CDR3 reads CASSPGVGTDTQYF. DNA of the CDR3: TGCGCCAGCAGCCCGGGGGTGGGGACAGATACGCAGTATTTT.

The rearrangement joins TRBV4-2 to TRBJ2-5; 15 bases map to TRBD2. The CDR3 sequence is 18 residues long. Trimming cost V 5 bases and J 1 base; bases outside gene matches: 8. The germline CDR1 and CDR2 sequences are LGHNA and YNFKEQ. The CDR3 reads CASSEGLAGGPIQETQYF. The CDR3 DNA sequence: TGTGCCAGCAGCGAAGGACTAGCGGGGGGGCCCATCCAAGAGACCCAGTACTTC.

The rearrangement links TRBV30 to TRBJ1-6; TRBD1 aligns across 7 bases. CDR3 length equals 13 residues. Looked up from germline, CDR1 is GTSNPN and CDR2 is SVGIG (reference sequence). Trimming at V came to 3 bases and at J to 9 bases, leaving 5 bases not matched to a gene. The CDR3 is CAWSRDRLSPLHF. CDR3 coding DNA: TGTGCCTGGAGCCGGGACAGACTTTCACCCCTCCACTTT.

This clone was found once. The genes are TRBV5-8 and TRBJ1-2; TRBD1 agrees at 8 bases. The V and J ends lost 0 bases and 2 bases, in that order; junction bases with no gene match: 3. Germline V gives CDR1 SGHTS, CDR2 YDEGEE. The CDR3 is 15 amino acids. DNA of the CDR3: TGTGCCAGCAGCTTGGAAACAGGGGGGAACTATGGCTACACCTTC. Translated, it gives CASSLETGGNYGYTF.

DNA of the CDR3: TGTGCCAGCAGAAGATCCAGTGCGGGGTTAAACATTCAGTACTTC. Translation gives CASRRSSAGLNIQYF. The chain recombines TRBV27 with TRBJ2-4, with D maybe TRBD2 (6 bases). V lost 6 bases and J 6 bases, leaving 18 bases between the germline ends. Germline lookup yields CDR1 MNHEY and CDR2 SMNVEV (reference sequence). The CDR3 spans 15 residues.

V is TRBV6-5 and J is TRBJ1-2, with TRBD1 matching 7 bases. V lost 7 bases, J lost 1 base, and 9 bases stayed unmatched. The CDR3 runs to 15 residues. Germline V lookup: CDR1 MNHEY, CDR2 SVGAGI. This chain's CDR3 is CASTPLGQSNYGYTF. In DNA form, the CDR3 reads TGTGCCAGCACTCCCTTGGGACAGAGTAACTATGGCTACACCTTC.

Notes on this clone: A much bigger clone sits one base away, suggesting this may be a read error. V and J are TRBV11-3 and TRBJ1-1; maybe TRBD1 (5 bases). Germline V gene lookup returns CDR1 SGHNT and CDR2 YENEEA. The CDR3 is 14 amino acids. The ends were cut back, 0 bases at V and 0 bases at J, with 5 bases in the middle. This chain's CDR3 is CASSLDRVNTEAFF. Here the CDR3 DNA reads TGTGCCAGCAGCTTAGACAGGGTGAACACTGAAGCTTTCTTT.

The chain links TRBV5-1 to TRBJ1-4, with 10 positions matching TRBD1. Germline V CDR1 and CDR2: SGHRS, YFSETQ. V lost 4 bases to trimming and J lost 3 bases; unmatched junction nucleotides: 3. CDR3 length equals 15 residues. CDR3 sequence (DNA): TGCGCCAGCAGCCCAGGGACAGGGGCTAATGAAAAACTGTTTTTT. Translated, it gives CASSPGTGANEKLFF. The whole variable domain, filled in from reference TRBV5-1 and TRBJ1-4, reads KAGVTQTPRYLIKTRGQQVTLSCSPISGHRSVSWYQQTPGQGLQFLFEYFSETQRNKGNFPGRFSGRQFSNSRSEMNVSTLELGDSALYLCASSPGTGANEKLFFGSGTQLSVL.

The rearrangement joins TRBV19 to TRBJ2-5; the D gene is possibly TRBD1 (6 bases). CDR1 is LNHDA and CDR2 is SQIVND in the germline V gene (reference sequence). Trimming shortened V by 8 bases and J by 4 bases, and 14 bases separated the two germline ends. The CDR3 contains 13 residues. The CDR3 DNA sequence: TGTGCCAGTTCGGACTCAGGGGTAGAGACCCAGTACTTC. Translating it yields CASSDSGVETQYF. The whole variable domain, filled in from reference TRBV19 and TRBJ2-5, reads DGGITQSPKYLFRKEGQNVTLSCEQNLNHDAMYWYRQDPGQGLRLIYYSQIVNDFQKGDIAEGYSVSREKKESFPLTVTSAQKNPTAFYLCASSDSGVETQYFGPGTRLLVL.

The genes are TRBV5-4 and TRBJ2-3, with TRBD2 identical over 9 bases. Germline-derived CDR1 and CDR2 are SGHNT and YYREEE (reference sequence). V lost 6 bases to trimming and J lost 0 bases; unmatched junction nucleotides: 8. CDR3 length: 16 amino acids. The CDR3 coding sequence is TGTGCCAGCACCTTCCGACTAGCGGCTAGCACAGATACGCAGTATTTT. This codes for CASTFRLAASTDTQYF.

This chain's CDR3 is CSVYDTGSSGEQYF. The CDR3 region has the DNA TGCAGCGTTTATGACACAGGGTCTTCTGGGGAGCAGTACTTC. The rearrangement uses TRBV29-1 and TRBJ2-7; tentatively, D is TRBD1 (6 bases). Trimming took off 5 bases at V and 7 bases at J, with 21 bases between the two ends. Germline assignment: CDR1 SQVTM and CDR2 ANQGSEA. This CDR3 has 14 amino acids.

The CDR3 reads CASRPTGGVEKLFF. The CDR3, as DNA: TGTGCCAGCAGACCGACAGGGGGAGTCGAAAAACTGTTTTTT. V and J are TRBV3-1 (or the pseudogene TRBV3-2) and TRBJ1-4, with TRBD1 identical over 9 bases. Germline V lookup: CDR1 LGHDT, CDR2 YNNKEL (reference sequence). Trimming removed 6 bases from V and 8 bases from J; junction bases left unmatched: 7. The CDR3 is made up of 14 amino acids.

This clone occurred once. The rearrangement uses TRBV19 and TRBJ2-7; 7 nucleotides agree with TRBD1. The CDR3 consists of 15 residues. Germline V gene sequence: CDR1 LNHDA, CDR2 SQIVND (reference sequence). J was trimmed by 3 bases and V by 5 bases; bases with no gene match: 10. CDR3 loop: CASSQSGTVLYEQYF. In DNA form, the CDR3 reads TGTGCCAGTAGTCAATCCGGGACAGTACTCTACGAGCAGTACTTC.

CDR3 in DNA: TGCAGTGCTAGATCGGGTTTCGAGCAGTACGTC. Encoded protein: CSARSGFEQYV. J is TRBJ2-7 and V is TRBV20-1; no firm D call. Trimming removed 2 bases at V and 6 bases at J, with 8 bases between. In germline, CDR1 is DFQATT, CDR2 SNEGSKA (reference sequence). The CDR3 length is 11 residues.

V is TRBV15 and J is TRBJ1-2; D is ambiguous. V lost 0 bases, J lost 0 bases, and 11 bases lay in between. Per the germline V gene, CDR1 is LNHNV and CDR2 is YYDKDF (reference sequence). There are 16 residues in the CDR3. CDR3 loop: CATSRDRTAANYGYTF. CDR3 coding DNA: TGTGCCACCAGCAGAGATCGAACAGCCGCTAACTATGGCTACACCTTC.

V usage is TRBV3-1 (or the pseudogene TRBV3-2) and J usage is TRBJ2-3, with D unclear. Looked up from germline, CDR1 is LGHDT and CDR2 is YNNKEL (reference sequence). V was cut by 2 bases and J by 3 bases, with 3 bases left in between. The CDR3 runs 12 residues. DNA of the CDR3: TGTGCCAGCAGCCAACGGACAGATACGCAGTATTTT. Residues: CASSQRTDTQYF.

This clone was seen once. The V and J genes are TRBV7-2 and TRBJ1-2; 10 bases agree with TRBD1. The CDR3 is 15 amino acids. CDR1 SGHTA and CDR2 FQGNSA come from the germline V gene. V was clipped by 0 bases and J by 6 bases; unmatched bases: 4. CDR3 sequence: CASSLAGQGRDGYTF. In nucleotides, the CDR3 is TGTGCCAGCAGCTTAGCGGGACAGGGGAGGGATGGCTACACCTTC. Together with reference TRBV7-2 and TRBJ1-2, the CDR3 gives the full variable domain: GAGVSQSPSNKVTEKGKDVELRCDPISGHTALYWYRQSLGQGLEFLIYFQGNSAPDKSGLPSDRFSAERTGGSVSTLTIQRTQQEDSAVYLCASSLAGQGRDGYTFGSGTRLTVV.

The rearrangement joins TRBV30 to TRBJ2-3, with 12 positions matching TRBD2. The length of the CDR3 is 18 residues. Unmatched junction bases numbered 11, after V lost 0 bases and J lost 4 bases. CDR1 is GTSNPN and CDR2 is SVGIG in the germline V gene (reference sequence). The CDR3: CAWSVQLASGGAADTQYF. In DNA form, the CDR3 reads TGTGCCTGGAGTGTACAATTGGCTAGCGGGGGGGCAGCAGATACGCAGTATTTT.